Below, 10 T cell receptor beta chains from the same sample are listed, as sequenced in a study of cytomegalovirus exposure and HLA in healthy donors. The PCR had 60 Vbeta and 13 Jbeta primers. Profiling relied on immunoSEQ multiplex PCR, and the TCRdb table lists in-frame clones only, not all of them. The top ten hold under 3% of the sample, which has roughly 130,000 clones, approximately 82% seen once. The material sequenced was PBMCs. The receptors derive from a boy between 2 and 15 years old in good health and CMV-seronegative.

Only a few counts were recorded for this clone. This chain connects TRBV30 to TRBJ1-1; D remains ambiguous. Trimming took 8 bases from V and 11 from J, leaving 18 bases between them. This CDR3 contains 11 residues. Germline V gene sequence: CDR1 GTSNPN, CDR2 SVGIG (reference sequence). The CDR3 nucleotides read TGTGCCGCCGAGGGTCTCGACCCGGCTTTCTTT. This sequence encodes CAAEGLDPAFF. The entire variable domain, with the rest obtained from reference TRBV30 and TRBJ1-1, is as follows: SQTIHQWPATLVQPVGSPLSLECTVEGTSNPNLYWYRQAAGRGLQLLFYSVGIGQISSEVPQNLSASRPQDRQFILSSKKLLLSDSGFYLCAAEGLDPAFFGQGTRLTVV.

V is TRBV5-4 and J is TRBJ2-5; D unresolved. This CDR3 is 14 amino acids long. V shed 0 bases and J shed 5 bases, with 11 bases lying between them. In germline, CDR1 is SGHNT, CDR2 YYREEE (reference sequence). The CDR3 nucleotides read TGTGCCAGCAGCTTGGGGCAGTTCGGGGAGACCCAGTACTTC. It yields the protein CASSLGQFGETQYF. Complete variable domain (other parts from reference TRBV5-4 and TRBJ2-5): ETGVTQSPTHLIKTRGQQVTLRCSSQSGHNTVSWYQQALGQGPQFIFQYYREEENGRGNFPPRFSGLQFPNYSSELNVNALELDDSALYLCASSLGQFGETQYFGPGTRLLVL.

The J gene is TRBJ2-5, the V gene TRBV5-8; perhaps TRBD1 as D (6 bases). Trimming took off 0 bases at V and 5 bases at J, with 14 bases between the two ends. The CDR3 is 15 amino acids. Germline-derived CDR1 and CDR2 are SGHTS and YDEGEE. In DNA form, the CDR3 reads TGTGCCAGCAGCTTGGGGGGGCGGACGGGTGAGACCCAGTACTTC. Protein: CASSLGGRTGETQYF.

Sample share makes this clone large (0.1 to 1%). Other DNA sequences in this sample translate to the same CDR3. The CDR3 sequence is CASSSEQGILGNTIYF. The CDR3, as DNA: TGTGCCAGCAGCTCCGAACAGGGGATCCTTGGAAACACCATATATTTT. The chain is built from TRBV7-6 and TRBJ1-3, with 7 bases aligning to TRBD1. The CDR3 length is 16 residues. Germline CDR1 and CDR2: SGHVS and FNYEAQ. The junction had 9 bases not matched to a gene; V was cut back by 4 bases and J by 3 bases. The whole variable domain, filled in from reference TRBV7-6 and TRBJ1-3, reads GAGVSQSPRYKVTKRGQDVALRCDPISGHVSLYWYRQALGQGPEFLTYFNYEAQQDKSGLPNDRFSAERPEGSISTLTIQRTEQRDSAMYRCASSSEQGILGNTIYFGEGSWLTVV.

The CDR3, as DNA: TGTGCCAGCAGCAGAGGGACTAGCGGGAGCAATGAGCAGTTCTTC. Translated, it gives CASSRGTSGSNEQFF. The rearrangement joins TRBV11-3 to TRBJ2-1; 14 bases align to TRBD2. The germline V gene encodes CDR1 SGHNT and CDR2 YENEEA. With 5 bases clipped from V and 6 bases from J, the junction kept 3 bases outside the gene matches. This CDR3 is built from 15 residues. The entire variable domain, with the rest obtained from reference TRBV11-3 and TRBJ2-1, is as follows: EAGVVQSPRYKIIEKKQPVAFWCNPISGHNTLYWYLQNLGQGPELLIRYENEEAVDDSQLPKDRFSAERLKGVDSTLKIQPAELGDSAVYLCASSRGTSGSNEQFFGPGTRLTVL.

This rearrangement joins TRBV29-1 to TRBJ1-3; D uncertain. The CDR3 spans 13 residues. Trimming stripped 8 bases from V and 4 bases from J, with 15 bases between. Per the germline V gene, CDR1 is SQVTM and CDR2 is ANQGSEA. CDR3: CSTRQVAGNTIYF. The DNA for the CDR3 is TGCAGCACCCGTCAGGTGGCCGGAAACACCATATATTTT.

J is TRBJ1-2 and V is TRBV9; 10 bases align to TRBD1. Trimming cost V 0 bases and J 8 bases; bases outside gene matches: 4. Germline CDR1 SGDLS, CDR2 YYNGEE. CDR3 length equals 14 residues. DNA of the CDR3: TGTGCCAGCAGCGTAGGGGACAGGGGCAACGGCTACACCTTC. It codes for CASSVGDRGNGYTF.

The chain joins TRBV29-1 to TRBJ1-4; no clear D gene. Germline V gene sequence: CDR1 SQVTM, CDR2 ANQGSEA. Trimming pared 3 bases from V and 4 bases from J, leaving 6 bases between. The CDR3 has 12 amino acids. CDR3 region: CSVESGNEKLFF. DNA of the CDR3: TGCAGCGTTGAGTCCGGTAATGAAAAACTGTTTTTT.

The chain has TRBV9 and TRBJ2-1; 11 bases map to TRBD1. Germline V CDR1 and CDR2: SGDLS, YYNGEE. The CDR3 length is 14 residues. V gave up 4 bases and J gave up 9 bases; unmatched junction bases: 6. CDR3 DNA: TGTGCCAGCAGCCAAGGACAGGGGGCGAGTGAGCAGTTCTTC. It specifies CASSQGQGASEQFF. The full variable domain, its missing parts supplied by reference TRBV9 and TRBJ2-1, is DSGVTQTPKHLITATGQRVTLRCSPRSGDLSVYWYQQSLDQGLQFLIQYYNGEERAKGNILERFSAQQFPDLHSELNLSSLELGDSALYFCASSQGQGASEQFFGPGTRLTVL.

This CDR3 reads CASSLDQRAIYGGYTF. CDR3 coding DNA: TGTGCCAGCAGCTTGGATCAACGAGCGATTTATGGTGGCTACACCTTC. The gene calls are TRBV5-4 and TRBJ1-2, with D unclear. Germline CDR1 reads SGHNT; CDR2 reads YYREEE (reference sequence). Between the trimmed V and J ends, which lost 0 bases and 7 bases, there was a span of 19 bases. The CDR3 runs 16 residues. The full variable domain, with the rest looked up from reference TRBV5-4 and TRBJ1-2, is ETGVTQSPTHLIKTRGQQVTLRCSSQSGHNTVSWYQQALGQGPQFIFQYYREEENGRGNFPPRFSGLQFPNYSSELNVNALELDDSALYLCASSLDQRAIYGGYTFGSGTRLTVV.